The source of this T cell receptor (beta chain) is a study of blood T cell repertoires in COVID-19. About the study: Acute and convalescent COVID-19 specimens originated in the United States, Italy and Spain. T cells, B-cell-depleted T cells, or PBMCs provided the cDNA or gDNA that served as material.

Methods used by the authors: Quantification of nucleated cells was approximated via reference gene primer amplification. Clones were read by immunoSEQ multiplex PCR, and TCRdb kept only the in-frame ones, dropping some. V and J calls and clone size follow that table, whereas D and trimming were derived from the DNA. This table has roughly 190,000 clones, about 83% appearing once. Germline loops: CDR1 SGHRS, CDR2 YFSETQ. The CDR3 has 20 residues. V shed 6 bases, J shed 0 bases, and the junction held 22 bases outside the gene matches. Sequencing used peripheral blood. The source of this sequence is a man aged 18 to 29 with active or convalescent COVID-19. The gene calls are TRBV5-1 and TRBJ1-2, with 8 nucleotides matching TRBD1. The CDR3 DNA reads as TGCGCCAGCATCCACACACCGCAGGGGGGACAGGATACGACTAACTATGGCTACACCTTC. This translates into CASIHTPQGGQDTTNYGYTF.